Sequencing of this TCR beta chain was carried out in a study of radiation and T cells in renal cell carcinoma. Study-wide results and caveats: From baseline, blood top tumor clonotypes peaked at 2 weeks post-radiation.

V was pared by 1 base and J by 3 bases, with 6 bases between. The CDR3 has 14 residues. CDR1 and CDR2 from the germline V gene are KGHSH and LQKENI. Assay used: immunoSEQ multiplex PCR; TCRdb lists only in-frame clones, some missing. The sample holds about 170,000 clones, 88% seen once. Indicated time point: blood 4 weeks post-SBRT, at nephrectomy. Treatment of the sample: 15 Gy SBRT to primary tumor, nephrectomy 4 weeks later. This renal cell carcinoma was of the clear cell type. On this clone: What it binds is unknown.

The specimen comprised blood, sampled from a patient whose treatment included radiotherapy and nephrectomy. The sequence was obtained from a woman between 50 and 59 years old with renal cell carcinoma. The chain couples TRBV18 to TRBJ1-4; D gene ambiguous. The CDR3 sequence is CASSPQGANEKLFF. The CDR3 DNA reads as TGTGCCAGCTCACCACAGGGTGCTAATGAAAAACTGTTTTTT.